Shown below are 15 T cell receptor beta chains from a single sample sequenced in a study of identical twins. TCRdb analysed the 5' RACE reads with MiXCR anew, one entry per CDR3 protein. The table lists about 720,000 distinct CDR3 sequences, roughly 18% of them singletons, with under 15% in the top ten. Separately, the same data were catalogued under a study of T cells expressing NK-cell markers.

Sequencing input: PBMCs. These receptors all stem from a woman under 30 in good health.

There are a few counts of this clonotype. CDR3 bases: TGCGCCAGCAGCTTCGGACAGGGGAGGGATCAGCCCCAGCATTTT. It codes for CASSFGQGRDQPQHF. This chain links TRBV4-3 with TRBJ1-5; 9 positions agree with TRBD1. The CDR3 spans 15 residues. Germline V gene data show CDR1 as LGHNA and CDR2 as YSLEER. V shed 5 bases and J 5 bases; nucleotides not matched to a gene: 7.

This clonotype has a handful of counts. The DNA of the CDR3 is TGTGCCAGCAGCTTCCAGGGGGGAAGGGACACTGAAGCTTTCTTT. The encoded protein is CASSFQGGRDTEAFF. The chain carries TRBV7-6 and TRBJ1-1; TRBD1 agrees at 7 bases. This CDR3 is 15 amino acids long. Unmatched junction bases numbered 7, after V lost 3 bases and J lost 3 bases. The germline gives CDR1 SGHVS, CDR2 FNYEAQ.

The sample holds many counts of this clonotype. CDR3 nucleotide sequence: TGTGCCAGCAGCTTAGCGGACAATTCACCCCTCCACTTT. Its translation is CASSLADNSPLHF. This chain joins TRBV7-9 and TRBJ1-6; no definite D call. CDR1 and CDR2 (germline): SEHNR, FQNEAQ (reference sequence). The CDR3 length is 13 residues. Trimming shortened V by 0 bases and J by 7 bases, and 4 bases separated the two germline ends.

This clonotype has just a few counts. The rearrangement joins TRBV5-1 to TRBJ2-3, with TRBD2 as a possible D gene (6 bases). The CDR3 loop spans 15 amino acids. V dropped 7 bases and J dropped 2 bases, with 17 bases sitting between them. The V gene's germline CDR1 is SGHRS and CDR2 YFSETQ. The CDR3 region is CASVLGTLDTDTQYF. The CDR3 bases are TGCGCCAGCGTCCTCGGGACTCTCGACACAGATACGCAGTATTTT.

There are many counts of this clonotype. The CDR3 here is CASSRARGRLDHNEQFF. The DNA for the CDR3 is TGTGCCAGCAGTCGTGCGAGGGGCCGCCTCGACCACAATGAGCAGTTCTTC. The V and J genes are TRBV6-1 and TRBJ2-1; possibly TRBD1 or TRBD2 for D (5 bases each). The CDR3 runs 17 residues. The germline V gene has CDR1 MNHNS and CDR2 SASEGT. V lost 5 bases and J lost 5, with 22 bases in between.

The chain is built from TRBV12-3 or TRBV12-4 and TRBJ2-7, with 10 bases identical to TRBD2. The J segment lost 3 bases and the V segment lost 0 bases, leaving 2 bases of the junction unmatched. The CDR3 has 15 residues. Here the CDR3 reads CASSLAGTSVYEQYF. For the CDR3, the DNA is TGTGCCAGCAGTTTAGCCGGGACTAGCGTCTACGAGCAGTACTTC.

This sequence joins TRBV15 and TRBJ2-1; TRBD2 matches 11 bases. Germline CDR1 is LNHNV and CDR2 is YYDKDF (reference sequence). J gave up 2 bases and V 0 bases, and 6 bases lay outside the gene matches. The CDR3 runs to 18 residues. CDR3 in amino acids: CATSRDWGLADTYNEQFF. For the CDR3, the DNA is TGTGCCACCAGCAGAGATTGGGGACTAGCGGATACCTACAATGAGCAGTTCTTC.

V gene TRBV5-1 combines with J gene TRBJ2-1; 9 nucleotides line up with TRBD2. This CDR3 contains 19 residues. Germline V lookup: CDR1 SGHRS, CDR2 YFSETQ. After removal of 0 bases from V and 8 bases from J, the junction contained 18 bases not matched to a gene. The CDR3 loop is CASSLGPPVGAGGSDEQFF. Here the CDR3 DNA reads TGCGCCAGCAGCTTGGGCCCGCCGGTCGGAGCGGGGGGAAGCGATGAGCAGTTCTTC. Complete variable domain (other parts from reference TRBV5-1 and TRBJ2-1): KAGVTQTPRYLIKTRGQQVTLSCSPISGHRSVSWYQQTPGQGLQFLFEYFSETQRNKGNFPGRFSGRQFSNSRSEMNVSTLELGDSALYLCASSLGPPVGAGGSDEQFFGPGTRLTVL.

J is TRBJ2-1 and V is TRBV13; D ambiguous. Germline V gives CDR1 PRHDT, CDR2 FYEKMQ (reference sequence). The CDR3 is made up of 14 amino acids. Trimming took 0 bases from V and 8 from J, leaving 11 bases between them. The CDR3 DNA reads TGTGCCAGCAGCTTAGGCGAACCGGTGGATGAGCAGTTCTTC. It is translated as CASSLGEPVDEQFF.

This clonotype was observed a handful of times. The chain has TRBV12-3 or TRBV12-4 and TRBJ2-7; 8 positions agree with TRBD1. The CDR3 extends over 14 amino acids. Trimming removed 5 bases from V and 4 bases from J; junction bases left unmatched: 7. The CDR3 nucleotides read TGTGCCAGCAGTCTTGACAGGGGTAATTACGAGCAGTACTTC. Translating gives CASSLDRGNYEQYF.

The chain couples TRBV15 to TRBJ2-1, with 11 bases fitting TRBD1. V lost 3 bases and J lost 7; bases outside the gene matches: 11. Looked up from germline, CDR1 is LNHNV and CDR2 is YYDKDF (reference sequence). CDR3 length: 17 amino acids. DNA of the CDR3: TGTGCCACCAGCAGTACCCAGGACAGGGGGCGCCGAAATGAGCAGTTCTTC. This sequence encodes CATSSTQDRGRRNEQFF.

The chain employs TRBV5-1 and TRBJ2-1; D possibly corresponds to TRBD2 (5 bases). The CDR3 sequence is 15 residues long. In germline, CDR1 is SGHRS, CDR2 YFSETQ. V was trimmed by 3 bases and J by 8 bases, leaving 18 bases between them. The CDR3 DNA reads as TGCGCCAGCAGCTCGGCAATTGGGGAGTACGATGAGCAGTTCTTC. It yields the protein CASSSAIGEYDEQFF. The variable domain in full, completed from reference TRBV5-1 and TRBJ2-1, reads KAGVTQTPRYLIKTRGQQVTLSCSPISGHRSVSWYQQTPGQGLQFLFEYFSETQRNKGNFPGRFSGRQFSNSRSEMNVSTLELGDSALYLCASSSAIGEYDEQFFGPGTRLTVL.

V is TRBV29-1 and J is TRBJ2-3; D assignment may be TRBD1 or TRBD2 (6 bases each). Looked up from germline, CDR1 is SQVTM and CDR2 is ANQGSEA. V dropped 8 bases and J dropped 4 bases, with 13 bases sitting between them. CDR3 length equals 12 residues. DNA of the CDR3: TGCAGCATATGGGGGGCCTCAGATACGCAGTATTTT. Its translation: CSIWGASDTQYF.

This clonotype came up a few times. The chain joins TRBV7-2 to TRBJ2-3; D is ambiguous. The CDR3 loop spans 15 amino acids. The V gene lost 2 bases and the J gene lost 2 bases, with 11 bases spanning the gap. Per the germline V gene, CDR1 is SGHTA and CDR2 is FQGNSA. The CDR3 DNA sequence: TGTGCCAGCAGCTTAATGGGGTCGGTCACAGATACGCAGTATTTT. Translating gives CASSLMGSVTDTQYF.

This clonotype has just a few counts. The rearrangement joins TRBV6-1 to TRBJ1-1; D gene unclear. CDR1 and CDR2 from the germline V gene are MNHNS and SASEGT. Trimming removed 6 bases at V and 4 bases at J, with 15 bases between. The CDR3 is 14 amino acids. CDR3 sequence: CASSASFGLTEAFF. Here the CDR3 DNA reads TGTGCCAGCAGCGCCTCGTTTGGACTCACTGAAGCTTTCTTT.